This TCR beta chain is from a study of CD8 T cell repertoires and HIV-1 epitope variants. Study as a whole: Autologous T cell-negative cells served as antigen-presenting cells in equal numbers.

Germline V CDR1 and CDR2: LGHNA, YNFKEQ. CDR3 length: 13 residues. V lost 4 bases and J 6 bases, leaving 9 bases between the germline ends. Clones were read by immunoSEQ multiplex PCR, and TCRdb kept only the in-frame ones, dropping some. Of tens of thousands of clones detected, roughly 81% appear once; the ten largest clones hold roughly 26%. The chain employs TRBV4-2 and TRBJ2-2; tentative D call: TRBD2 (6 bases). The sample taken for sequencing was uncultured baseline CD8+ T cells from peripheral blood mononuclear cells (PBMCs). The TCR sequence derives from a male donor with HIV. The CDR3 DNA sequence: TGTGCCAGCAGCCCGGACTATTCCGGGGAGCTGTTTTTT. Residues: CASSPDYSGELFF.